This T cell receptor beta chain was sequenced during a study of T cell repertoires in cytomegalovirus infection. Whole-study results and caveats: The ex vivo response was dominated by HLA-C-restricted CMV-specific TCR beta clonotypes.

Turning to this clonotype: Its antigen remains unidentified.

TCRdb called the reads again in MiXCR, with one record for every CDR3 protein. The sample yields around 500,000 distinct CDR3 sequences, roughly 42% seen once. The germline V gene encodes CDR1 MNHEY and CDR2 SVGAGI. The CDR3 is made up of 14 amino acids. V was clipped by 0 bases and J by 6 bases, with 9 bases between them. The input for sequencing was cultured PBMCs, taken from culture after CMV antigen stimulation. The receptor comes from a human donor in good health (CMV status not recorded). Some clones in this sample may be carry-over from other donors' samples. The chain recombines TRBV6-5 with TRBJ2-1, with TRBD2 as a possible D gene (5 bases). CDR3 bases: TGTGCCAGCAGTTACTCGGCTAGCACCAATGAGCAGTTCTTC. It encodes CASSYSASTNEQFF.